There are a few counts of the clone carrying this TCR beta chain. These data are taken from a study of blood T cell repertoires in COVID-19. About the study: COVID-19 samples, acute and convalescent, were from the United States, Italy and Spain.

From germline, CDR1 is WNHNN and CDR2 SYGVQD (reference sequence). V lost 5 bases and J 5 bases, leaving 15 bases between the germline ends. The CDR3 consists of 15 residues. Clinical history reported by participants formed the basis on which cohorts were assigned. Two negative PCRs, clearance, or symptom resolution were required of recovered Cohort 3 donors. The table came from immunoSEQ multiplex PCR; TCRdb's copy has only in-frame clones and leaves some out. The repertoire has 280,000 or so clones, approximately 85% of them found once; the top ten carry around 2.2%. V usage is TRBV10-1 and J usage is TRBJ2-2; tentatively, D is TRBD2 (6 bases). The sequence came from a young man who had recovered from COVID-19. The sequenced material came from PBMCs or T cells enriched from blood (not recorded which). This CDR3 reads CASSSDTRGTGELFF. Here the CDR3 DNA reads TGCGCCAGCAGTTCAGACACCCGGGGGACCGGGGAGCTGTTTTTT.